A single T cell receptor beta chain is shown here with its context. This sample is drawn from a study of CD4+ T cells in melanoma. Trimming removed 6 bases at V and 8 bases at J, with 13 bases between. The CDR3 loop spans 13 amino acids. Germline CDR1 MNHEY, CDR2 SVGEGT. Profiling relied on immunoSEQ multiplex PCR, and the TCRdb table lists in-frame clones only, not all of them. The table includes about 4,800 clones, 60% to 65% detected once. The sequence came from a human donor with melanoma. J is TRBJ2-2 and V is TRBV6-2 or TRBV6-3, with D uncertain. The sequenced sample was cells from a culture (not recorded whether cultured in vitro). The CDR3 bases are TGTGCCAGCAGCCACGGGTTTCCGGGGGAGCTGTTTTTT. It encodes CASSHGFPGELFF.